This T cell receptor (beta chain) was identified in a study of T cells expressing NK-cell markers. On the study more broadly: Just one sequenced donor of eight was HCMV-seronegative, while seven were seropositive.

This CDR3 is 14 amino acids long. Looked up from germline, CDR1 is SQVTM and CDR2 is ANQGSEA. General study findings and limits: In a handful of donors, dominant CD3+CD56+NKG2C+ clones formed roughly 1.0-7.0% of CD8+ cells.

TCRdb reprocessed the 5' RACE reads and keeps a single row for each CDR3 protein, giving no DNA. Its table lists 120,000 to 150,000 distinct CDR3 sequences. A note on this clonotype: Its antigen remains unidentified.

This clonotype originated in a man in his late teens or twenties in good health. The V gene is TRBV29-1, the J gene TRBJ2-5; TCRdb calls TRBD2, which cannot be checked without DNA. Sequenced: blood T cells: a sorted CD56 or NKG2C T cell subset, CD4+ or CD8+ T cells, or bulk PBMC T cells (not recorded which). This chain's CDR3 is CSVEEEGRLQTQYF. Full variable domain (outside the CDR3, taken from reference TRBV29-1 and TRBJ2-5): SAVISQKPSRDICQRGTSLTIQCQVDSQVTMMFWYRQQPGQSLTLIATANQGSEATYESGFVIDKFPISRPNLTFSTLTVSNMSPEDSSIYLCSVEEEGRLQTQYFGPGTRLLVL.